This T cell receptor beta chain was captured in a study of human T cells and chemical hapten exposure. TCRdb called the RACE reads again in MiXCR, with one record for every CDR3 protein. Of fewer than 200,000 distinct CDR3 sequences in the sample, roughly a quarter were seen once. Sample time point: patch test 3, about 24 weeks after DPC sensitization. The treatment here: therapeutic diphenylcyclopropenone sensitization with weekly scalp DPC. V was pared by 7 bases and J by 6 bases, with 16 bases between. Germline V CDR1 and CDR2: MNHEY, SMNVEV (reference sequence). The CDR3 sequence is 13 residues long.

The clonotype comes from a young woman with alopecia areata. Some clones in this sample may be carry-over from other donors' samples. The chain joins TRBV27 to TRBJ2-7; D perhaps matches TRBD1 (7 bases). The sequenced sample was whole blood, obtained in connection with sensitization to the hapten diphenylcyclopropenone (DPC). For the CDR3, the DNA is TGTGCCAGCACTGCGCCAGGGGGGCTCGAGCAGTACTTC. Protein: CASTAPGGLEQYF.